This T cell receptor beta chain came from a study of shared clonotypes between healthy human individuals. Overall study: CD4 naive and CD4 memory each took three plates per donor, while CD8 naive took two and CD8 memory one. Points from the study as a whole: Expectations were that clonotype sharing among donors would be affected by sequencing depth.

Of note for this clone: Antigen specificity is unknown.

As handled by the study authors: Sequence data from immunoSEQ were junction-only and lacked quality scores; consequently, filtering differed. Clones were read by immunoSEQ multiplex PCR, and TCRdb kept only the in-frame ones, dropping some. Clone size and V and J calls were adopted from that table, with D and trimming inferred from the DNA. Altogether about 1.1 million clones are present, around 78% being singletons, with the ten largest covering 0.6% to 0.7%. The CDR3 extends over 14 amino acids. V shed 8 bases, J shed 6 bases, and the junction held 11 bases outside the gene matches. CDR1 is SNHLY and CDR2 is FYNNEI in the germline V gene. Donors, healthy HIV-negative adults, lacked recent acute infections or vaccinations.

This clonotype was obtained from a man between 18 and 29 years old in good health. Some clones in this sample may be carry-over from other donors' samples. The chain carries TRBV2 and TRBJ2-7, with 9 bases matching TRBD1. Sequenced material: memory CD4+ T cells from PBMCs. Sample subset: CD45RA-negative fraction. The CDR3 loop reads CASGNTGGRGEQYF. The CDR3 coding sequence is TGTGCCAGCGGGAACACAGGGGGCCGGGGCGAGCAGTACTTC.